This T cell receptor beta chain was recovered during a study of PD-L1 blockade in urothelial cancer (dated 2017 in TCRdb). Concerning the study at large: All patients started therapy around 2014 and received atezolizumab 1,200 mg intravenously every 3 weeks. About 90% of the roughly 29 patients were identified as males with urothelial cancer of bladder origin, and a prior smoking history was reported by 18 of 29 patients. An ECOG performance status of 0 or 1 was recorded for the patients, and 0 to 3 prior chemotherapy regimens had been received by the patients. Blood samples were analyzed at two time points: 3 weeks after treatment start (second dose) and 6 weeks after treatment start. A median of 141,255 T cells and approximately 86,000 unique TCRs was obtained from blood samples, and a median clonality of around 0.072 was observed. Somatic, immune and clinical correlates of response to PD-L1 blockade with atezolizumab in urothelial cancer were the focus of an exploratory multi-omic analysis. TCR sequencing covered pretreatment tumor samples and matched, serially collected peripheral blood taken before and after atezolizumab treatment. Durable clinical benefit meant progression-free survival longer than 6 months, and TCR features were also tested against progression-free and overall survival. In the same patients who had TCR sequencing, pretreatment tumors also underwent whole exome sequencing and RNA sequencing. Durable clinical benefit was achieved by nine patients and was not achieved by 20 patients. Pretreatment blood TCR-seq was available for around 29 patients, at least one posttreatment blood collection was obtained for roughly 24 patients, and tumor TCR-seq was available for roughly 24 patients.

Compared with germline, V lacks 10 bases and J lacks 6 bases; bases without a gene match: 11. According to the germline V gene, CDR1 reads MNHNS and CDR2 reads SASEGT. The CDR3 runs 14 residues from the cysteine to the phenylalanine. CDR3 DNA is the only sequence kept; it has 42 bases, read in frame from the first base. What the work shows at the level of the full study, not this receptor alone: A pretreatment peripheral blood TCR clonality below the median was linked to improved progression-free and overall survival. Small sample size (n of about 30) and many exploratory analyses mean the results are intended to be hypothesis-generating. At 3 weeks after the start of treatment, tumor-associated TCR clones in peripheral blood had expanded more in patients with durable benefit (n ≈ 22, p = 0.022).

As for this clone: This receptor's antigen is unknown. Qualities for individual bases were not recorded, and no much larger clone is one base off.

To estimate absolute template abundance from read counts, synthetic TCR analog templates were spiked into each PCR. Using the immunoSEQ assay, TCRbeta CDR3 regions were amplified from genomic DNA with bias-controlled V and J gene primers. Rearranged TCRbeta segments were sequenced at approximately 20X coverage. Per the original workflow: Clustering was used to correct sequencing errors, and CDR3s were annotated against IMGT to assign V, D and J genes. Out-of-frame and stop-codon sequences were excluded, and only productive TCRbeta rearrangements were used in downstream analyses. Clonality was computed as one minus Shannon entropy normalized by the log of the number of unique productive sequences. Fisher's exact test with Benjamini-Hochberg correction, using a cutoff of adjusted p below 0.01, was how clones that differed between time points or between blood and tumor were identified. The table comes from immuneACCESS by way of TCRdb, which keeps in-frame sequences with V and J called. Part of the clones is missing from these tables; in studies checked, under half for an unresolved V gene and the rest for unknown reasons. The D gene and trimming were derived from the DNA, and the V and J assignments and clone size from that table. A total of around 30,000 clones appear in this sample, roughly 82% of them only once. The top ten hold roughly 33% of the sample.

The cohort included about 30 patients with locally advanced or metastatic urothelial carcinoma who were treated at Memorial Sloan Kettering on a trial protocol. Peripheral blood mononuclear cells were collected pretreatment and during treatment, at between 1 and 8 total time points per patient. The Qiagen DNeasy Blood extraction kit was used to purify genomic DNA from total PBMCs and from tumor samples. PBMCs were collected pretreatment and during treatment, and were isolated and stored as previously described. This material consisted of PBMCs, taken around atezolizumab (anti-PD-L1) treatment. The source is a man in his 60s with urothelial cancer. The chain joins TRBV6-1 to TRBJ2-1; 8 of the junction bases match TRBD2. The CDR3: CAIPDGLAINEQFF. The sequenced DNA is TGTGCCATTCCCGACGGACTAGCTATCAATGAGCAGTTCTTC.